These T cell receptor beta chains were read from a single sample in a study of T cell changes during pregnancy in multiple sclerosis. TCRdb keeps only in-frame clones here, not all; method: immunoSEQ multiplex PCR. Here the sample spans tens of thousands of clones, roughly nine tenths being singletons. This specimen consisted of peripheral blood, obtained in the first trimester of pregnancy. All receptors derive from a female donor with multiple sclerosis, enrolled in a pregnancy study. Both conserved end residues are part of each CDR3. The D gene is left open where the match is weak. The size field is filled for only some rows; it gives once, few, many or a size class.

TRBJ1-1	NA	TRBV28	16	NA	TGTGCCAGCAGTTCTGAGGGAGGGATGGTAAACACTGAAGCTTTCTTT	CASSSEGGMVNTEAFF
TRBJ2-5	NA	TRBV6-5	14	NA	TGTGCCAGCAGTTACTCGCCAGGGTTGGAGACCCAGTACTTC	CASSYSPGLETQYF
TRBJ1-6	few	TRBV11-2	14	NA	TGTGCCAGCAGCTTAGGCACAAACCATTCACCCCTCCACTTT	CASSLGTNHSPLHF
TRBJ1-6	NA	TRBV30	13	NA	TGTGCCTCCTCAGGGTTGTCAAATTCACCCCTCCACTTT	CASSGLSNSPLHF
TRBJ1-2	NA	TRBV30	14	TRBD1	TGTGCCTGGAAGGAGACAGGGACCAGCTATGGCTACACCTTC	CAWKETGTSYGYTF
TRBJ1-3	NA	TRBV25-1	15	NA	TGTGCCAGCAGTGAATCGGGGGGCGCAGGAAACACCATATATTTT	CASSESGGAGNTIYF
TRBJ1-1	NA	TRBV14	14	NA	TGTGCCAGCAGCCAATATTCAGGGAACACTGAAGCTTTCTTT	CASSQYSGNTEAFF
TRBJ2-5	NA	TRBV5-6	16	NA	TGTGCCAGCAGCTTTTCTGGCGGATCGTACCAAGAGACCCAGTACTTC	CASSFSGGSYQETQYF
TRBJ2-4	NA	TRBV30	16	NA	TGTGCCTGGAGTGACCTAGGACAGTCAGCCAAAAACATTCAGTACTTC	CAWSDLGQSAKNIQYF
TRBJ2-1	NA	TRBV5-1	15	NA	TGCGCCAGCAGCTGGGGCGACAGGCATTACAATGAGCAGTTCTTC	CASSWGDRHYNEQFF
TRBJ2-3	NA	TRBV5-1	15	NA	TGCGCCAGCAGCTTGGCTTGGACAACTACAGATACGCAGTATTTT	CASSLAWTTTDTQYF
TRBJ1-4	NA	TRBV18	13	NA	TGTGCCAGCTCAATAGGACAGAATGAAAAACTGTTTTTT	CASSIGQNEKLFF
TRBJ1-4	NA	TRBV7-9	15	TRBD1	TGTGCCAGCAGCATTCGGACAGGGGGCGGTGAAAAACTGTTTTTT	CASSIRTGGGEKLFF
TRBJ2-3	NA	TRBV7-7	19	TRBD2	TGTGCCAGCAGCTTAAGAAATCCGGGACTAGCGGAACCCACAGATACGCAGTATTTT	CASSLRNPGLAEPTDTQYF
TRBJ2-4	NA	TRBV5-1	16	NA	TGCGCCAGCAGCCCAACCCCCGGGTCTGCCAAAAACATTCAGTACTTC	CASSPTPGSAKNIQYF
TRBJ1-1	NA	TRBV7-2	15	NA	TGTGCCAGCAGTTTAGCAACAGGGAAGAACACTGAAGCTTTCTTT	CASSLATGKNTEAFF
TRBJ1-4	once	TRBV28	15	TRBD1	TGTGCCAGCAGCTTAAGACAGGGGCGTCTAGGGAGCGTGTTTTTT	CASSLRQGRLGSVFF
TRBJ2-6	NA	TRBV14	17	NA	TGTGCCAGCAGCCAAGATCACGGTCGGGCTGGGGCCAACGTCCTGACTTTC	CASSQDHGRAGANVLTF
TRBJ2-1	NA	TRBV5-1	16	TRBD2	TGCGCCAGCAGCTTCTTAGCGGGAGGGTCCTACAATGAGCAGTTCTTC	CASSFLAGGSYNEQFF
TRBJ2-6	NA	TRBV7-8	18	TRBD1	TGTGCCAGCAGCTTACCCCCCGGGACAGGGCTGGGGGCCAACGTCCTGACTTTC	CASSLPPGTGLGANVLTF
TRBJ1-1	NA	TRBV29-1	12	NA	TGCAGCGTTAGGGGATTCAAAACTGAAGCTTTCTTT	CSVRGFKTEAFF
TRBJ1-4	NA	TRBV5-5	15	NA	TGTGCCAGCACCCCTATCGGACAGACTAATGAAAAACTGTTTTTT	CASTPIGQTNEKLFF
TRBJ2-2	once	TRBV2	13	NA	TGTGCCAGCAGTGGAGAGGGAACCGGGGAGCTGTTTTTT	CASSGEGTGELFF
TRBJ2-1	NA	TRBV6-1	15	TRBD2	TGTGCCAGCAGTGAAGAGGCGGGAGGGTACAATGAGCAGTTCTTC	CASSEEAGGYNEQFF
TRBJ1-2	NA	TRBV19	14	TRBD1	TGTGCCAGTACTGCAGGGGGCGCAGGATATGGCTACACCTTC	CASTAGGAGYGYTF
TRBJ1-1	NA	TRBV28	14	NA	TGTGCCGCTTGGCGGGGGGCAACGATCACTGAAGCTTTCTTT	CAAWRGATITEAFF
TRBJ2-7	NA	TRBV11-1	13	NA	TGTGCCAGCAGCCCGCGAACTAGCTACGAGCAGTACTTC	CASSPRTSYEQYF
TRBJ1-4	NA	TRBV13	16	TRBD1	TGTGCCAGCCGGCGGACAGGGAAGGCGACTAATGAAAAACTGTTTTTT	CASRRTGKATNEKLFF
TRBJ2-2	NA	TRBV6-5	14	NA	TGTGCCAGCACGGTAGGAGGGAGCACCGGGGAGCTGTTTTTT	CASTVGGSTGELFF
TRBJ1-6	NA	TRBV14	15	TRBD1	TGTGCCAGCAGCTTTGGGACAGGGGATTTCTCACCCCTCCACTTT	CASSFGTGDFSPLHF
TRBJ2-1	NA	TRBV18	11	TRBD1	TGTGCCAGCTCACAGGACAGGGCAAAGTTCTTC	CASSQDRAKFF
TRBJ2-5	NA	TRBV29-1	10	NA	TGCAGCTCAGGGAAAGAGACCCAGTACTTC	CSSGKETQYF
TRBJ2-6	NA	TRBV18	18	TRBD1	TGTGCCAGCTCACCCAAGGGACAGGGGGCTACTGGGGCCAACGTCCTGACTTTC	CASSPKGQGATGANVLTF
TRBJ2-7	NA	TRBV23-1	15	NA	TGCGCCAGCAGTCAATCGGGGCACCAAACCTACGAGCAGTACTTC	CASSQSGHQTYEQYF